This T cell receptor (beta chain) was sequenced for a study of beta chain features in type 1 diabetes. Study-wide background: Healthy donors resembled patients in age, gender and cell yields.

This clone was observed a few times. Of the isolated RNA, all was reverse transcribed, and so the sequenced material was expressed TCRB transcripts. The method was immunoSEQ multiplex PCR; TCRdb's version includes in-frame clones alone and lacks a portion of them. The data show under 250,000 clones, approximately 10% seen once. Markers CD45RO/CCR7/CD25/CD127/CD95/CD27 served to sort CD4+ naive, central memory, regulatory and stem cell-like memory cells. The CDR3 has 15 residues. Germline V lookup: CDR1 LGHNA, CDR2 YSLEER. V was cut by 0 bases and J by 3 bases, with 10 bases left in between. V gene TRBV4-3 combines with J gene TRBJ2-3; the D is unclear. Sequenced material: central memory CD4+ T cells from blood. This receptor was obtained from a man between 18 and 29 years old in good health. The CDR3 bases are TGCGCCAGCAGCCAAGACGGTACGAGGACAGATACGCAGTATTTT. It is translated as CASSQDGTRTDTQYF.